This T cell receptor beta chain was obtained from a study of T cells in narcolepsy. Study-level results: HCRT-specific and TRIB2-specific autoreactive clonotypes appeared among same-patient CSF and blood CD4+ clonotypes. In some patient and control memory CD4+ samples, autoreactive clones were absent.

This table comes from immunoSEQ multiplex PCR, and its TCRdb copy is limited to in-frame clones, with some not included. Counted here are approximately 40,000 clones, about 91% occurring once; the ten biggest clones make up less than 1.5%. V trimming: 0 bases; J trimming: 5 bases; junction bases outside the gene matches: 6. This CDR3 region has 16 residues. The germline V gene encodes CDR1 SGDLS and CDR2 YYNGEE. About this clone: Its specificity is not known.

The genes are TRBV9 and TRBJ2-2; 8 nucleotides line up with TRBD2. This sequence was found in a human donor with narcolepsy. The specimen was CD45RA- memory CD4+ T cells from PBMCs. CDR3 region: CASSVVSGGQTGELFF. For the CDR3, the DNA is TGTGCCAGCAGCGTAGTGAGCGGGGGTCAAACCGGGGAGCTGTTTTTT.